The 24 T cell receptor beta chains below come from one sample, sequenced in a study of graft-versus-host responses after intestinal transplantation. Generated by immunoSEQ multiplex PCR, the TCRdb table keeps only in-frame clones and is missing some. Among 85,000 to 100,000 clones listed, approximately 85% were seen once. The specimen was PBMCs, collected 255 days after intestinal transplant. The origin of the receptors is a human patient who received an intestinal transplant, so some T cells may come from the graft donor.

The CDR3 loop reads CASSRGQTRSNYGYTF. The CDR3 nucleotides are TGCGCCAGCAGCCGAGGACAGACTAGGAGTAACTATGGCTACACCTTC. This sequence joins TRBV5-1 and TRBJ1-2, with D tentatively TRBD1 (6 bases). In germline, CDR1 is SGHRS, CDR2 YFSETQ. The V and J ends lost 4 bases and 1 base respectively, with 17 bases between them. CDR3 size: 16 residues.

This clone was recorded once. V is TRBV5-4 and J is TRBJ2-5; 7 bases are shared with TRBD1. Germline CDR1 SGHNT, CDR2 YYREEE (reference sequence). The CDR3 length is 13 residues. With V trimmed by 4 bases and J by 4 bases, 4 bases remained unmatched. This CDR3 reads CASSLDRVETQYF. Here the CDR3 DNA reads TGTGCCAGCAGCCTCGACAGGGTAGAGACCCAGTACTTC.

CDR3 bases: TGTGCCAGCAGCTTATCTGGTAGCGAGCAGTTCTTC. It yields the protein CASSLSGSEQFF. This rearrangement joins TRBV7-3 to TRBJ2-1; D unresolved. CDR3 length: 12 residues. The germline CDR1 and CDR2 sequences are SGHTA and FQGTGA. With 2 bases removed from V and 10 bases from J, the gap between germline ends came to 9 bases.

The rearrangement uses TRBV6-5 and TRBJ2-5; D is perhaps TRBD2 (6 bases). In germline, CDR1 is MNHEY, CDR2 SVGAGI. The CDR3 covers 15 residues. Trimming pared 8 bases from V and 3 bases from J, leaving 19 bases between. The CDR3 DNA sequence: TGTGCCAGCCGATCGAAACTGGGCGGGGAAGAGACCCAGTACTTC. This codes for CASRSKLGGEETQYF.

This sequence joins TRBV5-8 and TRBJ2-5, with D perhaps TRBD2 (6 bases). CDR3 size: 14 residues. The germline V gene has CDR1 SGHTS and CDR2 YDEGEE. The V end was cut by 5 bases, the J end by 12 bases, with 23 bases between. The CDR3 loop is CASRYSSGVPTEYF. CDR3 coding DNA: TGTGCCAGCAGATATAGCTCGGGGGTCCCCACGGAGTACTTC.

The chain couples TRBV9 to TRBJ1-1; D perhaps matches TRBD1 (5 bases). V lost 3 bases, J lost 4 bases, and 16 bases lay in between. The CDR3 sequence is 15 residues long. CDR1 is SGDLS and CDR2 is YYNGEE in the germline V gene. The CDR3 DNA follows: TGTGCCAGCAGCGCTGCAGGGAGGGTAGGCACTGAAGCTTTCTTT. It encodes CASSAAGRVGTEAFF.

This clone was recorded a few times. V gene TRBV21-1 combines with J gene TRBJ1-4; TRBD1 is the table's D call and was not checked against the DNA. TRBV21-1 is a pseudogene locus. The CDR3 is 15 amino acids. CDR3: CASSPRDRLNEKLFF. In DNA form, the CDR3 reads TGTGCCAGCAGCCCCCGGGACAGATTAAATGAAAAACTGTTTTTT.

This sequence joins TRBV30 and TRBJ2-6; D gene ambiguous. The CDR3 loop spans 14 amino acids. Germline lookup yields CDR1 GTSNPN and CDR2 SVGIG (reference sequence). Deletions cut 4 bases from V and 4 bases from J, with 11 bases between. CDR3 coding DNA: TGTGCCTGGACAGCTCTGAGGGGGGCCAACGTCCTGACTTTC. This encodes CAWTALRGANVLTF.

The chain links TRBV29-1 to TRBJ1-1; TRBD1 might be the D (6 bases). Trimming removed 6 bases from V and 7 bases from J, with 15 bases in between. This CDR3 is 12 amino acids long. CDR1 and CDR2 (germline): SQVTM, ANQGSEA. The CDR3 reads CSVPGGRGEAFF. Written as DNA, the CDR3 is TGCAGCGTCCCGGGGGGGCGAGGTGAAGCTTTCTTT.

CDR3 protein: CASSPSRAGTGLETQYF. CDR3 nucleotide sequence: TGTGCCAGCAGCCCCTCCCGAGCCGGGACAGGGTTGGAGACCCAGTACTTC. J is TRBJ2-5 and V is TRBV9, with 9 positions matching TRBD1. This CDR3 contains 17 residues. With V trimmed by 4 bases and J by 5 bases, 15 bases remained unmatched. Germline V gene data show CDR1 as SGDLS and CDR2 as YYNGEE.

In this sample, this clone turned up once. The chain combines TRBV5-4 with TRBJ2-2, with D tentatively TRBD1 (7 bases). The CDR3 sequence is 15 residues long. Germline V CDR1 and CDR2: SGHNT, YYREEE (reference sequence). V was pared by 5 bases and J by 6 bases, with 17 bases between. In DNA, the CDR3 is TGTGCCAGCAGAAGGTACAGGGGAGGCCCCGGGGAGCTGTTTTTT. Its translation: CASRRYRGGPGELFF.

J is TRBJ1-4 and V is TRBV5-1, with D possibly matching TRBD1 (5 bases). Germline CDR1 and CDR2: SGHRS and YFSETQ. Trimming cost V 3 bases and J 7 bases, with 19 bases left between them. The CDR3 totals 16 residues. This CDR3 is CASSSSEVREGEKLFF. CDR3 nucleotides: TGCGCCAGCAGCTCTTCGGAGGTCAGGGAGGGTGAAAAACTGTTTTTT.

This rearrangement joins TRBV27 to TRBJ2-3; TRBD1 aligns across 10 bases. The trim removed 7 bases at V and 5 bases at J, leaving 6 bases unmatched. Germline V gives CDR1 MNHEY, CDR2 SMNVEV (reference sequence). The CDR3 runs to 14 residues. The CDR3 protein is CASTETGGVDTQYF. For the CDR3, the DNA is TGTGCCAGCACGGAGACAGGGGGCGTAGATACGCAGTATTTT.

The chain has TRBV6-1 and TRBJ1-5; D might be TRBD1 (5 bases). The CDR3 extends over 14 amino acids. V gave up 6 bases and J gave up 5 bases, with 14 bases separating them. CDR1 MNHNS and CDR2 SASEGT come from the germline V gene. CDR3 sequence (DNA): TGTGCCAGCAGGCCCCGGGGGGGATATCAGCCCCAGCATTTT. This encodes CASRPRGGYQPQHF.

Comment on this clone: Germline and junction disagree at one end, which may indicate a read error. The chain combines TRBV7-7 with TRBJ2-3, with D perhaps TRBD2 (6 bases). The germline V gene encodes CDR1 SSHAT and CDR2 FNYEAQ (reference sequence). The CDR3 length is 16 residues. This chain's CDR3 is CASSLGRGLSTDTQYF. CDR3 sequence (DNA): TGTGCTAGCAGCTTAGGGCGGGGACTCTCCACAGATACGCAGTATTTT. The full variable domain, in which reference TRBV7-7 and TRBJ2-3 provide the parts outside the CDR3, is GAGVSQSPRYKVTKRGQDVTLRCDPISSHATLYWYQQALGQGPEFLTYFNYEAQPDKSGLPSDRFSAERPEGSISTLTIQRTEQRDSAMYRCASSLGRGLSTDTQYFGPGTRLTVL.

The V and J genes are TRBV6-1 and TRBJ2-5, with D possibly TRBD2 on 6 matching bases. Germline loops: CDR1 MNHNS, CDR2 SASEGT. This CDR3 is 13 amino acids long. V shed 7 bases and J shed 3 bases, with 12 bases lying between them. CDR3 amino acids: CASKEGREETQYF. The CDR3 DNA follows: TGTGCCAGCAAGGAGGGTAGGGAAGAGACCCAGTACTTC.

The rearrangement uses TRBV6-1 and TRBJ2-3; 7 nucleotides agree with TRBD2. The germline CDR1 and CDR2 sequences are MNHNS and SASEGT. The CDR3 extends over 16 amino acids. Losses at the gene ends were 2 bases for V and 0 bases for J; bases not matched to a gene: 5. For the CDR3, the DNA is TGTGCCAGCAGTGAATTATCTAGCGGAAGCACAGATACGCAGTATTTT. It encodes CASSELSSGSTDTQYF.

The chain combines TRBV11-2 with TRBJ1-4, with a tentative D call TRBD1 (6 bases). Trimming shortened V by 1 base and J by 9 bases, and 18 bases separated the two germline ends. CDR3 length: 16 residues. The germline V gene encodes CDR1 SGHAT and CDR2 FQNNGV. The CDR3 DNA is TGTGCCAGCAGCTTAGGTTCAGTGGCGGGGGCTCAAAAACTGTTTTTT. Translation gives CASSLGSVAGAQKLFF. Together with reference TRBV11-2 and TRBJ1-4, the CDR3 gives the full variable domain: EAGVAQSPRYKIIEKRQSVAFWCNPISGHATLYWYQQILGQGPKLLIQFQNNGVVDDSQLPKDRFSAERLKGVDSTLKIQPAKLEDSAVYLCASSLGSVAGAQKLFFGSGTQLSVL.

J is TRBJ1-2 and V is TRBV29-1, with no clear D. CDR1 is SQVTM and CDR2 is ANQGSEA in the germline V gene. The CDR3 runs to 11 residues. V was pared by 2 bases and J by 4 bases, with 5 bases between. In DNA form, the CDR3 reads TGCAGCGTTGAATCCATCTATGGCTACACCTTC. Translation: CSVESIYGYTF.

CDR3 residues: CASSSAGGGNQPQHF. The CDR3 DNA reads as TGTGCCAGCAGCTCAGCAGGGGGTGGCAATCAGCCCCAGCATTTT. The V call is TRBV5-6, the J call TRBJ1-5, with TRBD1 matching 7 bases. V was clipped by 3 bases and J by 2 bases; unmatched bases: 5. The CDR3 consists of 15 residues. CDR1 and CDR2 (germline): SGHDT, YYEEEE.

The CDR3: CASSPRDTGELFF. In nucleotides, the CDR3 is TGTGCCAGCAGCCCCCGGGACACCGGGGAGCTGTTTTTT. The rearrangement uses TRBV6-4 and TRBJ2-2; D unresolved. V lost 6 bases, J lost 3 bases, and 8 bases lay in between. The CDR3 is 13 residues long. Germline CDR1 MRHNA, CDR2 SNTAGT.

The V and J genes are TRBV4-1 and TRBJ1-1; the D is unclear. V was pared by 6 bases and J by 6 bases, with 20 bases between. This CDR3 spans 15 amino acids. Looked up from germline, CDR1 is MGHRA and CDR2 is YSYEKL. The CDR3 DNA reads TGCGCCAGCAGTCCTACCCTAAACGACGTAGCTGAAGCTTTCTTT. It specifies CASSPTLNDVAEAFF.

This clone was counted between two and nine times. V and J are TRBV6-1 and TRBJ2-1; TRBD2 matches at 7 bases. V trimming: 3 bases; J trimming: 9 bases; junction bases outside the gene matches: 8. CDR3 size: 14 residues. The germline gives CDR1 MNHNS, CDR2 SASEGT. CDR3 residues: CASSEAGDFTEQFF. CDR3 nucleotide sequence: TGTGCCAGCAGTGAGGCGGGAGATTTCACTGAGCAGTTCTTC.

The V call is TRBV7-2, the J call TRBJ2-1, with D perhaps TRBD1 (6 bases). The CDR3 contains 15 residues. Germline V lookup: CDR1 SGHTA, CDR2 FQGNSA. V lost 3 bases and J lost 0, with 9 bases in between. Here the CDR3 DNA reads TGTGCCAGCAGCTTGCGCAGGGGCTCCTACAATGAGCAGTTCTTC. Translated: CASSLRRGSYNEQFF.